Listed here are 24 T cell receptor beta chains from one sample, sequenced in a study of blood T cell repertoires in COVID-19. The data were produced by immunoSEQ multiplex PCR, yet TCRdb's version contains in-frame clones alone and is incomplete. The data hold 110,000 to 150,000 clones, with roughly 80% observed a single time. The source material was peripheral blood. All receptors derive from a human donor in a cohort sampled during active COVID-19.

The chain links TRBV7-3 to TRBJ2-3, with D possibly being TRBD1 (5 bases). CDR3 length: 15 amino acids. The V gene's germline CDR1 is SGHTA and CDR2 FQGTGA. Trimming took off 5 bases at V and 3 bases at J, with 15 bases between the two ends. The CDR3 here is CASSATGLGTDTQYF. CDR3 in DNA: TGTGCCAGCAGCGCAACAGGTTTGGGTACAGATACGCAGTATTTT.

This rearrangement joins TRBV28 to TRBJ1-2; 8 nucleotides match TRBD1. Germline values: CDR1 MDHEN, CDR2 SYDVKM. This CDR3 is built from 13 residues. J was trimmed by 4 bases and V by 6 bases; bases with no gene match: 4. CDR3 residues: CASSIDRGYGYTF. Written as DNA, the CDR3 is TGTGCCAGCAGCATCGACAGGGGCTATGGCTACACCTTC.

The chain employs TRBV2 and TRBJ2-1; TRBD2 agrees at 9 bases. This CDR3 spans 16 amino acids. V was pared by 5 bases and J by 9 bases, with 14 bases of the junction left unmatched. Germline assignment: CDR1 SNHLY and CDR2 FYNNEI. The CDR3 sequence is CASSSFLAGRYSEQFF. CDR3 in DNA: TGTGCCAGCAGTTCTTTTCTAGCGGGGCGATATAGTGAGCAGTTCTTC.

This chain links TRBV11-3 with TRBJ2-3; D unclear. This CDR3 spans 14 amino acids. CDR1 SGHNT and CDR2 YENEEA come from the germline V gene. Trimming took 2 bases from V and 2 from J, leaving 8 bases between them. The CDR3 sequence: CASSLTAFTDTQYF. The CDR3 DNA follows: TGTGCCAGCAGCTTAACAGCATTCACAGATACGCAGTATTTT. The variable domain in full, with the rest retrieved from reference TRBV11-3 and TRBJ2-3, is EAGVVQSPRYKIIEKKQPVAFWCNPISGHNTLYWYLQNLGQGPELLIRYENEEAVDDSQLPKDRFSAERLKGVDSTLKIQPAELGDSAVYLCASSLTAFTDTQYFGPGTRLTVL.

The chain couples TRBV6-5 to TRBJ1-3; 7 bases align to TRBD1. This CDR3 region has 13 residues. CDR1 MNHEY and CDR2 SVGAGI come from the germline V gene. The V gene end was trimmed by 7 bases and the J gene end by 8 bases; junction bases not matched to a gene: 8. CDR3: CASNRGRWDTIYF. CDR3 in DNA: TGTGCCAGCAATAGGGGGCGTTGGGACACCATATATTTT.

The CDR3 DNA follows: TGTGCCAGCAGTTCGACAGGGGCAAAGGCCAATGAGCAGTTCTTC. This codes for CASSSTGAKANEQFF. This sequence joins TRBV6-6 and TRBJ2-1, with 8 bases fitting TRBD1. The CDR3 is 15 residues long. The V and J ends lost 4 bases and 6 bases, in that order; junction bases with no gene match: 8. Germline assignment: CDR1 MNHNY and CDR2 SVGAGI (reference sequence).

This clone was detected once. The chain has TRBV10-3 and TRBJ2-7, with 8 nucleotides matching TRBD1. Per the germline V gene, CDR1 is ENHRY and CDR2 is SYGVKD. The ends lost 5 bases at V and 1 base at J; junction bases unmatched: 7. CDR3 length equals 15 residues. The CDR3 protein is CAISSGGQASYEQYF. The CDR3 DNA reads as TGTGCCATCAGTTCTGGGGGACAGGCGTCCTACGAGCAGTACTTC.

CDR3 amino acids: CASSLQGERLTGELFF. The CDR3 DNA sequence: TGCGCCAGCAGCTTGCAAGGAGAGCGCCTCACCGGGGAGCTGTTTTTT. The rearrangement uses TRBV5-1 and TRBJ2-2, with unresolved D. The CDR3 contains 16 residues. Germline V gene lookup returns CDR1 SGHRS and CDR2 YFSETQ. V was cut by 1 base and J by 4 bases, with 14 bases left in between.

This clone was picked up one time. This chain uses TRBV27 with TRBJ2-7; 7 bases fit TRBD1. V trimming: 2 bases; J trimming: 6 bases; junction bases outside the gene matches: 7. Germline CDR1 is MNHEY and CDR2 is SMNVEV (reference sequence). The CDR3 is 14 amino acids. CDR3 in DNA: TGTGCCAGCAGTTTAACCCCGACAGGGTTCGAGCAGTACTTC. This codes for CASSLTPTGFEQYF.

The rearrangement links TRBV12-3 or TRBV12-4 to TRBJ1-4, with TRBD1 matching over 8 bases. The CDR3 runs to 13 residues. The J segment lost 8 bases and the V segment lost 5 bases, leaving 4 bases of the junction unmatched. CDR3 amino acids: CASSGRDREKLFF. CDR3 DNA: TGTGCCAGCAGTGGACGGGACAGGGAAAAACTGTTTTTT.

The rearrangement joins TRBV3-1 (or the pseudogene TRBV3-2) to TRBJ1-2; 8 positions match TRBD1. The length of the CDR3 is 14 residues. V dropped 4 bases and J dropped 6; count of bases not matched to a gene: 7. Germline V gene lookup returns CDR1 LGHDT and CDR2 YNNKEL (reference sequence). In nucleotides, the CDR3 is TGTGCCAGCAGCCCGACAGGGGCCCAAAATGGCTACACCTTC. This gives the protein CASSPTGAQNGYTF.

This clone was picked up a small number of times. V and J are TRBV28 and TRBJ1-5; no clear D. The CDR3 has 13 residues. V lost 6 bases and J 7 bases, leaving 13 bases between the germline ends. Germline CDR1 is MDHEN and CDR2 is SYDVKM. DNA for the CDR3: TGTGCCAGCAGCATTATTCGCGGGCAGCCCCAGCATTTT. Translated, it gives CASSIIRGQPQHF. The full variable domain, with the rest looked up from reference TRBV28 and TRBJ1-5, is DVKVTQSSRYLVKRTGEKVFLECVQDMDHENMFWYRQDPGLGLRLIYFSYDVKMKEKGDIPEGYSVSREKKERFSLILESASTNQTSMYLCASSIIRGQPQHFGDGTRLSIL.

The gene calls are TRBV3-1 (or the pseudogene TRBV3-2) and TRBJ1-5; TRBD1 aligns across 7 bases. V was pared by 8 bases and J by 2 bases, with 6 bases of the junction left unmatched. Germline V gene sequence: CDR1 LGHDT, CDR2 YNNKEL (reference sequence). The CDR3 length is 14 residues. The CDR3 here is CASGEGTGNQPQHF. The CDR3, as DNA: TGTGCCAGCGGCGAAGGGACAGGCAATCAGCCCCAGCATTTT.

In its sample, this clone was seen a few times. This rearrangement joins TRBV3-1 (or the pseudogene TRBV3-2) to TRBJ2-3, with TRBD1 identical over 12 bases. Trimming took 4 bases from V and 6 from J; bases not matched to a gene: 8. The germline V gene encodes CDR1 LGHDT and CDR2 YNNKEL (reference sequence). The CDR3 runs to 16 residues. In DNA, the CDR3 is TGTGCCAGCAGCCTAACCGGGACAGGGGGCTATGATACGCAGTATTTT. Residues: CASSLTGTGGYDTQYF.

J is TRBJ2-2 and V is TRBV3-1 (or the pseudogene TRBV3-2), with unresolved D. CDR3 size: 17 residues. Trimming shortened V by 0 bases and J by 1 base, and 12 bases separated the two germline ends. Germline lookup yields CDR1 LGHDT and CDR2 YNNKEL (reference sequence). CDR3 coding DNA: TGTGCCAGCAGCCAAGATAGGCTGGCAGGGAACACCGGGGAGCTGTTTTTT. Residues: CASSQDRLAGNTGELFF.

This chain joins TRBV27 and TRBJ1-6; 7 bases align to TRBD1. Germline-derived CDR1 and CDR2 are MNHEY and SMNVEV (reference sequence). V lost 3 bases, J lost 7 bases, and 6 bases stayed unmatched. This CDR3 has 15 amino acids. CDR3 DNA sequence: TGTGCCAGCAGTTTTAGACAGGGTGGCAATTCACCCCTCCACTTT. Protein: CASSFRQGGNSPLHF.

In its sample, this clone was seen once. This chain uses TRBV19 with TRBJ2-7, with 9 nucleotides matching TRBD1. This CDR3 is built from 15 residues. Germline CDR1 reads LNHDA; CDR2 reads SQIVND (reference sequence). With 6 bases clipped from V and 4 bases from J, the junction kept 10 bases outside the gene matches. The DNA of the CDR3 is TGTGCCAGTAGCACTACAGGGGGCGCGATATACGAGCAGTACTTC. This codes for CASSTTGGAIYEQYF.

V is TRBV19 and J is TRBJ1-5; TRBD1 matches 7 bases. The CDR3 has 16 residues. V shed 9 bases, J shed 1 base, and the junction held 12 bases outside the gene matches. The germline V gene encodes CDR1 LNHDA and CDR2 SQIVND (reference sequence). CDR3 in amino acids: CASRSRGTASNQPQHF. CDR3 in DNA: TGTGCCAGCAGATCACGCGGGACAGCAAGCAATCAGCCCCAGCATTTT. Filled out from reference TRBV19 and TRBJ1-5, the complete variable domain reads DGGITQSPKYLFRKEGQNVTLSCEQNLNHDAMYWYRQDPGQGLRLIYYSQIVNDFQKGDIAEGYSVSREKKESFPLTVTSAQKNPTAFYLCASRSRGTASNQPQHFGDGTRLSIL.

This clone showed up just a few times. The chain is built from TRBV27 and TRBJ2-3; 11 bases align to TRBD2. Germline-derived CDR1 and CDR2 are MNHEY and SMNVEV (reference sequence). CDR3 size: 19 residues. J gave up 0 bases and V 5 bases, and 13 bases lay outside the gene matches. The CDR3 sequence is CASSLRTSGLGTSTDTQYF. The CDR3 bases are TGTGCCAGCAGTCTTAGGACTAGCGGGTTGGGAACTAGCACAGATACGCAGTATTTT.

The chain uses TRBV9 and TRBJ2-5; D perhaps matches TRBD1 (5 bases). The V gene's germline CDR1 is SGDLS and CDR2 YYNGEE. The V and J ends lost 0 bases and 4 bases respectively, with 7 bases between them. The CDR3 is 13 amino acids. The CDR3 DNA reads TGTGCCAGCAGCGTAGGGCAGGGAGAGACCCAGTACTTC. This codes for CASSVGQGETQYF.

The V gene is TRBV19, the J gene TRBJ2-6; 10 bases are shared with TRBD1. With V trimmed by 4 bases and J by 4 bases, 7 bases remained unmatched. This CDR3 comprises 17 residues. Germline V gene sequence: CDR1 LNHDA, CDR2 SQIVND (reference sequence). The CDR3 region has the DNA TGTGCCAGTAGTAAGTGGACAGGGGGGAAGGGGGCCAACGTCCTGACTTTC. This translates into CASSKWTGGKGANVLTF.

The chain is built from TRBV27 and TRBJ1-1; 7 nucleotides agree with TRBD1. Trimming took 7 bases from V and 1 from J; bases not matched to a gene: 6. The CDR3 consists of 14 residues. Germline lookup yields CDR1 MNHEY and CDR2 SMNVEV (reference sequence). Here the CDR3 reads CASTANRGNTEAFF. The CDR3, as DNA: TGTGCCAGCACCGCTAACAGGGGGAACACTGAAGCTTTCTTT.

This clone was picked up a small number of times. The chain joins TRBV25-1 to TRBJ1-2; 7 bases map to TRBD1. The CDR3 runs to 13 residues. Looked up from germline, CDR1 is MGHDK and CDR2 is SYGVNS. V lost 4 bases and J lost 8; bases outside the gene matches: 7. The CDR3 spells CASSGNTGEGYTF. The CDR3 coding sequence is TGTGCCAGCAGTGGAAATACAGGGGAAGGCTACACCTTC.

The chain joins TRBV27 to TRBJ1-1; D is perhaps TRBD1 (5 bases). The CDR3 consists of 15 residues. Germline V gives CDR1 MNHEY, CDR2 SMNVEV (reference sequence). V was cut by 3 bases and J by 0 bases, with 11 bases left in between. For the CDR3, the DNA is TGTGCCAGCAGTTTGTCCGCAGGGTTGAACACTGAAGCTTTCTTT. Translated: CASSLSAGLNTEAFF.